This T cell receptor (beta chain) was captured in a study of cytomegalovirus exposure and HLA in healthy donors. Notes on the study in general: Later analysis indicated greater clonal expansion among HLA-associated TCR beta chains than among equally common other chains. Whilst most TCR sequences proved rare, a subset of public TCRs occurred across many donors. Specificity of a few CMV-associated chains for CMV antigens was verified in vitro.

PCR used 60 Vbeta primers and 13 Jbeta primers. Method: immunoSEQ multiplex PCR; TCRdb's copy keeps in-frame clones and lacks some. Of over 100,000 clones listed, 60% to 85% are singletons. V lost 0 bases to trimming and J lost 2 bases; unmatched junction nucleotides: 4. CDR1 is KGHSH, CDR2 LQKENI, per germline. CDR3 length: 16 amino acids. Concerning this clone: Its antigen is as yet unknown.

The chain combines TRBV18 with TRBJ2-3; 8 bases match TRBD1. The material sequenced was PBMCs. The receptor was isolated from a female donor in good health and CMV-seropositive. The CDR3 is CASSPPAGGNTDTQYF. DNA of the CDR3: TGTGCCAGCTCACCACCGGCAGGGGGCAACACAGATACGCAGTATTTT.